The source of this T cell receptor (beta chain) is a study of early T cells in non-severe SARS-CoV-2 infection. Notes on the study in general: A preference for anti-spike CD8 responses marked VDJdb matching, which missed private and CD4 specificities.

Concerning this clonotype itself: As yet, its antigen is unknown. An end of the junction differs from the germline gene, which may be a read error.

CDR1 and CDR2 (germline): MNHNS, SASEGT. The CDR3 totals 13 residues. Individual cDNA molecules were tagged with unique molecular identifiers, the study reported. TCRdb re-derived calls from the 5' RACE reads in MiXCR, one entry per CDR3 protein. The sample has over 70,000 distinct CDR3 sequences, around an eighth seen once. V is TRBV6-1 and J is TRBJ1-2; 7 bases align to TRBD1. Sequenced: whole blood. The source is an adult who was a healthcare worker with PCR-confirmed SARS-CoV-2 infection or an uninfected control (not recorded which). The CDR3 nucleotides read TGTACCAGCGGGGGGACAGTCAACTATGGCTACACCTTC. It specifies CTSGGTVNYGYTF.